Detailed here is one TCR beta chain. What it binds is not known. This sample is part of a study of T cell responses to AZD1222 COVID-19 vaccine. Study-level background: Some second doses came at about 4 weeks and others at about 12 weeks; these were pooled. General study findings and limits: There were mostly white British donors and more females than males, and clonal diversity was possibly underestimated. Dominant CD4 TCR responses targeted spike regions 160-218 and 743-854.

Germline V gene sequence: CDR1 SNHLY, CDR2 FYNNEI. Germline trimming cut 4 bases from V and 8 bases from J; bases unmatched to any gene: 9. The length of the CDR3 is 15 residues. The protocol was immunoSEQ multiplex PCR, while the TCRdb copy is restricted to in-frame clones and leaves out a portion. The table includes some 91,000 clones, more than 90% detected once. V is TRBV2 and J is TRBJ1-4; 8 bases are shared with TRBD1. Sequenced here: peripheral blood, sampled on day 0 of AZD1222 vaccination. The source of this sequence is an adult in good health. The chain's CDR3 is CASSVGGQGAEKLFF. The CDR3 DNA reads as TGTGCCAGCAGTGTCGGAGGTCAGGGGGCCGAAAAACTGTTTTTT.